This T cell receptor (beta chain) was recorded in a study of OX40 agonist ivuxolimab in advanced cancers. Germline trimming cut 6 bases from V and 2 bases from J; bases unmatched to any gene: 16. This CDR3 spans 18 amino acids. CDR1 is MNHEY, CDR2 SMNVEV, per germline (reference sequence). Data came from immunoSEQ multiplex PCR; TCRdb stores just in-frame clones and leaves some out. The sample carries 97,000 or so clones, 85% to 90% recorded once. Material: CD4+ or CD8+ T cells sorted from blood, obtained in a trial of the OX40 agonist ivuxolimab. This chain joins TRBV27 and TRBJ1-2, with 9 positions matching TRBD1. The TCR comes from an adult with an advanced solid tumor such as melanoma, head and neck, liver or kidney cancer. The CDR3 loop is CASSQYRGTGLMNYGYTF. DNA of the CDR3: TGTGCCAGCAGCCAATATCGAGGGACAGGGCTTATGAACTATGGCTACACCTTC.